The 9 T cell receptor beta chains below all came from one sample that was sequenced in a study of early T cells in non-severe SARS-CoV-2 infection. TCRdb used MiXCR to reprocess the 5' RACE reads, holding one entry per CDR3 protein. The sample lists about 83,000 distinct CDR3 sequences, about 13% occurring once. Sequenced sample: whole blood. All receptors derive from an adult who was a healthcare worker with PCR-confirmed SARS-CoV-2 infection or an uninfected control (not recorded which).

This clonotype was counted many times. This rearrangement joins TRBV6-6 to TRBJ1-5, with a possible D match to TRBD1 (5 bases). With 2 bases removed from V and 5 bases from J, the gap between germline ends came to 13 bases. Germline V gives CDR1 MNHNY, CDR2 SVGAGI (reference sequence). The CDR3 extends over 15 amino acids. Here the CDR3 DNA reads TGTGCCAGCAGTTACGGGCAGGGTGCCGATCAGCCCCAGCATTTT. Translating it yields CASSYGQGADQPQHF.

The chain has TRBV6-2 or TRBV6-3 and TRBJ2-3, with D perhaps given as TRBD1 or TRBD2 (5 bases each). Germline-derived CDR1 and CDR2 are MNHEY and SVGEGT. V was cut by 4 bases and J by 4 bases, with 21 bases left in between. This CDR3 spans 17 amino acids. The CDR3 DNA reads as TGTGCCAGCAGTTTGGAGGCAGGGCGATCTGATCCAGATACGCAGTATTTT. It encodes CASSLEAGRSDPDTQYF.

The chain has TRBV28 and TRBJ2-7; D gene unclear. This CDR3 has 12 residues. Germline assignment: CDR1 MDHEN and CDR2 SYDVKM. V was cut by 8 bases and J by 0 bases, with 8 bases left in between. The CDR3 DNA reads as TGTGCCAGCGGGATTGACTCCTACGAGCAGTACTTC. It yields the protein CASGIDSYEQYF.

This chain joins TRBV18 and TRBJ2-2; D gene ambiguous. Trimming removed 4 bases from V and 0 bases from J, with 12 bases in between. CDR1 and CDR2 from the germline V gene are KGHSH and LQKENI. The CDR3 sequence is 16 residues long. CDR3 loop: CASSLQQAANTGELFF. The DNA of the CDR3 is TGTGCCAGCTCACTCCAGCAGGCCGCGAACACCGGGGAGCTGTTTTTT.

This clonotype was found a few times. The rearrangement uses TRBV6-4 and TRBJ1-1; the match to TRBD1 covers 7 bases. V lost 3 bases and J lost 3; bases outside the gene matches: 4. The CDR3 runs 14 residues. CDR1 is MRHNA, CDR2 SNTAGT, per germline. The CDR3 loop reads CASSEETGHTEAFF. The CDR3, as DNA: TGTGCCAGCAGTGAAGAGACAGGGCACACTGAAGCTTTCTTT.

This clonotype was recorded many times. The rearrangement uses TRBV6-1 and TRBJ2-2; 9 bases are a match to TRBD1. J gave up 4 bases and V 5 bases, and 2 bases lay outside the gene matches. This CDR3 has 14 amino acids. Germline CDR1 is MNHNS and CDR2 is SASEGT. CDR3 in DNA: TGTGCCAGCAGTCTGGACAGGGGCACCGGGGAGCTGTTTTTT. Its protein is CASSLDRGTGELFF.

This clonotype was counted at least ten times. The chain joins TRBV5-1 to TRBJ1-1; 7 nucleotides agree with TRBD1. Germline assignment: CDR1 SGHRS and CDR2 YFSETQ. CDR3 length: 14 amino acids. V shed 3 bases, J shed 4 bases, and the junction held 6 bases outside the gene matches. The CDR3, as DNA: TGCGCCAGCAGCTCGGGACAGACTTTCACTGAAGCTTTCTTT. Translating it yields CASSSGQTFTEAFF. The full variable domain, with the rest looked up from reference TRBV5-1 and TRBJ1-1, is KAGVTQTPRYLIKTRGQQVTLSCSPISGHRSVSWYQQTPGQGLQFLFEYFSETQRNKGNFPGRFSGRQFSNSRSEMNVSTLELGDSALYLCASSSGQTFTEAFFGQGTRLTVV.

This clonotype was seen a few times. The chain links TRBV2 to TRBJ2-7; D gene unclear. The V end lost 3 bases, the J end lost 2 bases, and 14 bases lay between the germline ends. The germline V gene encodes CDR1 SNHLY and CDR2 FYNNEI. This CDR3 has 15 amino acids. As DNA, the CDR3 is TGTGCCAGCAGTGAGACACCACCCAAACCCTACGAGCAGTACTTC. Protein sequence: CASSETPPKPYEQYF.

This clonotype has just a few counts. V usage is TRBV12-3 or TRBV12-4 and J usage is TRBJ1-1, with 7 bases matching TRBD1. The trim removed 7 bases at V and 4 bases at J, leaving 12 bases unmatched. CDR3 length: 15 residues. CDR3 coding DNA: TGTGCCAGCACCCCACTTACAGGGGTGGGCACTGAAGCTTTCTTT. Translated: CASTPLTGVGTEAFF.